The 21 T cell receptor beta chains below come from one sample, sequenced in a study of CD8 T cells in ankylosing spondylitis (TCRdb year 2017). Results and caveats for the whole study, not just this receptor: A TCR beta motif made up of eight highly homologous amino acid variants appeared to be characteristic of blood from ankylosing spondylitis patients.

The antigens of these receptors remain unknown. The method behind the library was 5' RACE. TCRdb shows the sequencer as Illumina HiSeq 2500. The public sequencing data were trimmed at Q25 with fastp and processed into clonotypes with MiXCR by TCRdb, which kept only in-frame beta chains. All rows with the same CDR3 protein become a single entry with the most common DNA and genes. The sample records more than 500,000 distinct CDR3 sequences, about 5.7% of which are singletons. Of the sample, around 3.6% is held by the ten largest clones. The sample consisted of blood, either unsorted or a sorted T cell fraction (not recorded which). The receptors were sampled from a male donor with ankylosing spondylitis.

This clonotype has a count of ten or more. The chain employs TRBV20-1 and TRBJ1-5, with D unresolved. The CDR3 has 14 residues. Trimming pared 6 bases from V and 0 bases from J, leaving 12 bases between. Per germline, CDR1 DFQATT and CDR2 SNEGSKA (reference sequence). The chain's CDR3 is CSAERSYSNQPQHF. The CDR3 coding sequence is TGCAGTGCCGAGAGGAGTTATAGCAATCAGCCCCAGCATTTT.

This clonotype showed up many times. The rearrangement joins TRBV5-1 to TRBJ2-3; the D is unclear. CDR3 length: 14 residues. Per the germline V gene, CDR1 is SGHRS and CDR2 is YFSETQ. Trimming removed 4 bases from V and 9 bases from J, with 18 bases in between. The CDR3 DNA reads TGCGCCAGCAGCCCCGGACCTGCACAAGGGACGCAGTATTTT. It codes for CASSPGPAQGTQYF.

CDR3 residues: CATSRGRTSSYEQYF. CDR3 DNA: TGTGCCACCAGCAGAGGACGGACTTCCTCCTACGAGCAGTACTTC. The genes are TRBV15 and TRBJ2-7; perhaps TRBD2 as D (5 bases). Germline V gene sequence: CDR1 LNHNV, CDR2 YYDKDF (reference sequence). V was trimmed by 1 base and J by 0 bases, leaving 10 bases between them. CDR3 length equals 15 residues.

This clonotype came up many times. The chain recombines TRBV5-1 with TRBJ2-7, with D possibly being TRBD1 (5 bases). V lost 5 bases to trimming and J lost 1 base, with 13 bases between them. Germline V gives CDR1 SGHRS, CDR2 YFSETQ. The CDR3 covers 14 residues. The CDR3 here is CASSPDTGSYEQYF. In DNA form, the CDR3 reads TGCGCCAGCAGTCCGGACACCGGTTCCTACGAGCAGTACTTC.

The table lists this clonotype with many counts. The gene calls are TRBV4-3 and TRBJ2-2; possibly TRBD2 for D (5 bases). The CDR3 is 16 amino acids. V was shortened by 1 base and J by 3 bases, with 12 bases between the two germline ends. The V gene's germline CDR1 is LGHNA and CDR2 YSLEER. DNA of the CDR3: TGCGCCAGCAGCCAAGCCTCCGGGGTTTACACCGGGGAGCTGTTTTTT. Residues: CASSQASGVYTGELFF.

This clonotype was seen ten or more times. This chain uses TRBV6-2 or TRBV6-3 with TRBJ2-7, with a possible D match to TRBD1 (6 bases). The germline V gene encodes CDR1 MNHEY and CDR2 SVGEGT. Deletions cut 4 bases from V and 4 bases from J, with 11 bases between. The CDR3 runs 13 residues. In DNA form, the CDR3 reads TGTGCCAGCAGTTTACACAGGGAATACGAGCAGTACTTC. This translates into CASSLHREYEQYF.

The gene calls are TRBV11-3 and TRBJ2-7, with 7 bases fitting TRBD1. In germline, CDR1 is SGHNT, CDR2 YENEEA. J gave up 6 bases and V 1 base, and 9 bases lay outside the gene matches. This CDR3 is 15 amino acids long. CDR3 amino acids: CASSLGDRDQGEQYF. The CDR3 nucleotides read TGTGCCAGCAGCTTAGGAGACAGGGACCAGGGCGAGCAGTACTTC.

This clonotype came up many times. The gene calls are TRBV28 and TRBJ2-5; D perhaps matches TRBD1 (6 bases). From germline, CDR1 is MDHEN and CDR2 SYDVKM. V dropped 5 bases and J dropped 6 bases, with 25 bases sitting between them. The CDR3 length is 17 residues. In nucleotides, the CDR3 is TGTGCCAGCAGTCTAGGCCGCAGGGGTCCGATTCATAAGACCCAGTACTTC. Residues: CASSLGRRGPIHKTQYF.

This clonotype was counted at least ten times. This chain joins TRBV4-3 and TRBJ2-1; TRBD2 agrees at 14 bases. There are 18 residues in the CDR3. The V gene end was trimmed by 0 bases and the J gene end by 7 bases; junction bases not matched to a gene: 8. Germline-derived CDR1 and CDR2 are LGHNA and YSLEER. The CDR3 spells CASSQESYGTSGSNEQFF. In DNA form, the CDR3 reads TGCGCCAGCAGCCAAGAATCGTATGGGACTAGCGGGAGTAATGAGCAGTTCTTC.

This clonotype was counted many times. V is TRBV6-1 and J is TRBJ1-2; the D is unclear. The CDR3 runs 13 residues. Germline loops: CDR1 MNHNS, CDR2 SASEGT. Between the trimmed V and J ends, which lost 6 bases and 4 bases, there was a span of 12 bases. CDR3 DNA sequence: TGTGCCAGCAGCCCTGGGAGGGCCTATGGCTACACCTTC. Protein: CASSPGRAYGYTF.

This clonotype was seen ten or more times. The rearrangement links TRBV5-1 to TRBJ2-2; tentative D call: TRBD1 (6 bases). Germline CDR1 is SGHRS and CDR2 is YFSETQ. V was shortened by 0 bases and J by 6 bases, with 12 bases between the two germline ends. The CDR3 is 15 residues long. CDR3 nucleotide sequence: TGCGCCAGCAGCTTGGCGGCAGGGGAAGCCGGGGAGCTGTTTTTT. Translating gives CASSLAAGEAGELFF.

This clonotype was counted at least ten times. The rearrangement joins TRBV20-1 to TRBJ1-2; 8 bases map to TRBD1. Trimming removed 5 bases from V and 8 bases from J; junction bases left unmatched: 1. The CDR3 has 10 amino acids. From germline, CDR1 is DFQATT and CDR2 SNEGSKA (reference sequence). The CDR3 loop reads CSAPGGGYTF. The CDR3 DNA is TGCAGTGCTCCAGGGGGCGGCTACACCTTC.

This clonotype was seen a handful of times. This chain connects TRBV2 to TRBJ2-7; TRBD1 aligns across 9 bases. Germline trimming cut 2 bases from V and 0 bases from J; bases unmatched to any gene: 2. The CDR3 has 15 residues. The germline V gene has CDR1 SNHLY and CDR2 FYNNEI. The CDR3 coding sequence is TGTGCCAGCAGTGAATGGGACAGGGCCTCCTACGAGCAGTACTTC. This translates into CASSEWDRASYEQYF. Full variable domain (outside the CDR3, taken from reference TRBV2 and TRBJ2-7): EPEVTQTPSHQVTQMGQEVILRCVPISNHLYFYWYRQILGQKVEFLVSFYNNEISEKSEIFDDQFSVERPDGSNFTLKIRSTKLEDSAMYFCASSEWDRASYEQYFGPGTRLTVT.

This clonotype was observed many times. J is TRBJ2-2 and V is TRBV7-8; D is unclear. CDR1 is SGHVS and CDR2 is FQNEAQ in the germline V gene. The CDR3 sequence is 17 residues long. The V gene lost 0 bases and the J gene lost 2 bases, with 13 bases spanning the gap. The CDR3 nucleotides are TGTGCCAGCAGCTTAGCTCTGGGGTCTCTTAACACCGGGGAGCTGTTTTTT. This sequence encodes CASSLALGSLNTGELFF.

This clonotype was seen many times. The genes are TRBV4-2 and TRBJ2-1, with 13 bases matching TRBD2. Germline CDR1 and CDR2: LGHNA and YNFKEQ. CDR3 size: 16 residues. The trim removed 0 bases at V and 8 bases at J, leaving 4 bases unmatched. The CDR3, as DNA: TGTGCCAGCAGCCAAGATTGGACTAGCGGGAGCGATGAGCAGTTCTTC. It yields the protein CASSQDWTSGSDEQFF.

This clonotype was seen at least ten times. The chain carries TRBV5-1 and TRBJ1-1; D may be TRBD1 (5 bases). Trimming took 0 bases from V and 6 from J, leaving 15 bases between them. Germline V gene data show CDR1 as SGHRS and CDR2 as YFSETQ. This CDR3 spans 15 amino acids. The CDR3 reads CASSLEGGGEPEAFF. The CDR3, as DNA: TGCGCCAGCAGCTTGGAAGGTGGAGGGGAGCCTGAAGCTTTCTTT.

This clonotype showed up many times. The chain employs TRBV28 and TRBJ2-3; D assignment may be TRBD1 or TRBD2 (5 bases each). Trimming took off 5 bases at V and 6 bases at J, with 24 bases between the two ends. The CDR3 is 17 residues long. In germline, CDR1 is MDHEN, CDR2 SYDVKM. The DNA for the CDR3 is TGTGCCAGCAGTCCCATGATTCCGGGACGGGCTTGGGATACGCAGTATTTT. It translates to CASSPMIPGRAWDTQYF.

The chain uses TRBV20-1 and TRBJ2-5, with 8 bases aligning to TRBD1. The junction had 9 bases not matched to a gene; V was cut back by 3 bases and J by 6 bases. Germline CDR1 is DFQATT and CDR2 is SNEGSKA (reference sequence). This CDR3 is 14 amino acids long. In DNA, the CDR3 is TGCAGTGCTAGGTGGCAGGGGGCGAGAAAGACCCAGTACTTC. This gives the protein CSARWQGARKTQYF.

The table lists this clonotype with many counts. The chain links TRBV4-2 to TRBJ2-1; no clear D. The CDR3 extends over 14 amino acids. CDR1 LGHNA and CDR2 YNFKEQ come from the germline V gene. V lost 4 bases and J lost 4, with 11 bases in between. The CDR3 is CASSPSTLYNEQFF. In DNA, the CDR3 is TGTGCCAGCAGCCCCTCAACTCTATACAATGAGCAGTTCTTC.

This clonotype was detected ten times or more. The rearrangement links TRBV24-1 to TRBJ1-4, with a weak D call TRBD1 (5 bases). The CDR3 has 13 residues. Germline V gene data show CDR1 as KGHDR and CDR2 as SFDVKD. The V end lost 4 bases, the J end lost 8 bases, and 10 bases lay between the germline ends. CDR3 in DNA: TGTGCCACCAGTGAGCCTACAGGCGAAAAACTGTTTTTT. Encoded protein: CATSEPTGEKLFF.

This clonotype was detected ten times or more. V gene TRBV11-2 combines with J gene TRBJ2-7; D might be TRBD1 (5 bases). V shed 5 bases and J shed 4 bases, with 18 bases lying between them. Per germline, CDR1 SGHAT and CDR2 FQNNGV. This CDR3 has 15 amino acids. In DNA, the CDR3 is TGTGCCAGCAGCCCCCGACAGACCCCCCAATACGAGCAGTACTTC. It translates to CASSPRQTPQYEQYF.